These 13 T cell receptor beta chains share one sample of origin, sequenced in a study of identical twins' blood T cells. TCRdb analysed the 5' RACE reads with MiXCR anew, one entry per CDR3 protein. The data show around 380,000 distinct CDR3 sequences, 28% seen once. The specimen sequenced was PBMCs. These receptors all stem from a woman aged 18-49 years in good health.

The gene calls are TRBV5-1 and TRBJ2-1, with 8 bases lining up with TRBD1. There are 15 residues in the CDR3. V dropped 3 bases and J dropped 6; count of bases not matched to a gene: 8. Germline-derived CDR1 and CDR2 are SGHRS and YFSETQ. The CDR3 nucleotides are TGCGCCAGCAGCTCCGGGACAGGTCCGTCCAATGAGCAGTTCTTC. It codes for CASSSGTGPSNEQFF. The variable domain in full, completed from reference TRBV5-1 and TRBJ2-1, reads KAGVTQTPRYLIKTRGQQVTLSCSPISGHRSVSWYQQTPGQGLQFLFEYFSETQRNKGNFPGRFSGRQFSNSRSEMNVSTLELGDSALYLCASSSGTGPSNEQFFGPGTRLTVL.

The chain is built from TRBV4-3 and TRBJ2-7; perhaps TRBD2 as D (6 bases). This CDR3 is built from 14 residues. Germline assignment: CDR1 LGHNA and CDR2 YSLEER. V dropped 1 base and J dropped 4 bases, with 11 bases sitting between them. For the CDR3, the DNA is TGCGCCAGCAGCCAAGTTCCGGGAGCATACGAGCAGTACTTC. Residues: CASSQVPGAYEQYF.

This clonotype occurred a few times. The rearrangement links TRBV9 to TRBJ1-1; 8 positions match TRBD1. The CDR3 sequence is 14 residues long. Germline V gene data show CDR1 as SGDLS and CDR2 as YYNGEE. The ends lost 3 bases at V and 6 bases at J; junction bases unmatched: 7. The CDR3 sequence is CASSGTGMGPEAFF. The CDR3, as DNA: TGTGCCAGCAGCGGGACAGGGATGGGACCTGAAGCTTTCTTT.

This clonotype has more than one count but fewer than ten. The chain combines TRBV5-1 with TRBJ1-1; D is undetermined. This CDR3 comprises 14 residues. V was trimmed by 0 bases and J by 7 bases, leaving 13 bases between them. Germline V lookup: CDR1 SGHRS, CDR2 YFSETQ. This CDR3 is CASSLEAFGDEAFF. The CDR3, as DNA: TGCGCCAGCAGCTTGGAAGCATTCGGAGATGAAGCTTTCTTT.

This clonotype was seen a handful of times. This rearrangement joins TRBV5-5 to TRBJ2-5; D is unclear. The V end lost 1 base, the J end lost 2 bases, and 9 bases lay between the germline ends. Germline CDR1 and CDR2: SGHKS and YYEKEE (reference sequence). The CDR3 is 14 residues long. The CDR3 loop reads CASSLSPVQETQYF. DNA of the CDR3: TGTGCCAGCAGCTTGAGCCCAGTTCAAGAGACCCAGTACTTC. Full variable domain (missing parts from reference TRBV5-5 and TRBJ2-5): DAGVTQSPTHLIKTRGQQVTLRCSPISGHKSVSWYQQVLGQGPQFIFQYYEKEERGRGNFPDRFSARQFPNYSSELNVNALLLGDSALYLCASSLSPVQETQYFGPGTRLLVL.

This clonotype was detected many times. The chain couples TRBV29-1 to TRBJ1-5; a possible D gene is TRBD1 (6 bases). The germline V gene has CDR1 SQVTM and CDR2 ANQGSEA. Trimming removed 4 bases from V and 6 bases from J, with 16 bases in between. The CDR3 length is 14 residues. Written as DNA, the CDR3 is TGCAGCGTTGGGAAACAGGGAGTAGGTCAGCCCCAGCATTTT. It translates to CSVGKQGVGQPQHF.

This chain's CDR3 is CASSRQGDTGELFF. DNA for the CDR3: TGCGCCAGCAGCCGGCAGGGGGACACCGGGGAGCTGTTTTTT. The V gene is TRBV5-1, the J gene TRBJ2-2; 7 nucleotides line up with TRBD1. Germline CDR1 and CDR2: SGHRS and YFSETQ. V lost 4 bases, J lost 3 bases, and 3 bases stayed unmatched. The CDR3 length is 14 residues.

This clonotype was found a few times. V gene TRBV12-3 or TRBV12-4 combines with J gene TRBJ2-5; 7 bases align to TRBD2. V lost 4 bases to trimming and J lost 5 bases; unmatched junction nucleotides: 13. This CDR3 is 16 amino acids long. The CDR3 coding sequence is TGTGCCAGCAGTTCAATTGTCAAGTGGGAGGGGGAGACCCAGTACTTC. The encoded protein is CASSSIVKWEGETQYF.

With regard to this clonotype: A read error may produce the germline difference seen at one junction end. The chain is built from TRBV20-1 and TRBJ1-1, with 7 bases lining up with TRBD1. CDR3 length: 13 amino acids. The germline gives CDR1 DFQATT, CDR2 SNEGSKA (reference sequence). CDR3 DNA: TGCAGTGCCTTCAGGGGGGGGAACACTGAAGTTTTCTTT. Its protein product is CSAFRGGNTEVFF.

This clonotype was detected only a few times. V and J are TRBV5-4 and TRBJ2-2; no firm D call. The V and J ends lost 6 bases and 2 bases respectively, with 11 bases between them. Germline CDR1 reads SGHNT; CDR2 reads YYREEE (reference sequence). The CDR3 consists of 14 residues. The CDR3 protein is CASTRGGNTGELFF. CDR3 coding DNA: TGTGCCAGCACCAGAGGCGGAAACACCGGGGAGCTGTTTTTT.

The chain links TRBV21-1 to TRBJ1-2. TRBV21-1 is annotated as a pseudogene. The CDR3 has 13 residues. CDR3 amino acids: CASSKVTSYGYTF. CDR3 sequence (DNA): TGTGCCAGCAGCAAAGTGACCAGCTATGGCTACACCTTC.

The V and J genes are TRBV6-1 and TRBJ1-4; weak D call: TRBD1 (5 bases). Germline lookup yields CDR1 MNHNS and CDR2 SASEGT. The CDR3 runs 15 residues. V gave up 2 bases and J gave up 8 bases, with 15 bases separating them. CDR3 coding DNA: TGTGCCAGCAGTGAAAGGAGGCAGGGTGAGGAAAAACTGTTTTTT. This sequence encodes CASSERRQGEEKLFF.

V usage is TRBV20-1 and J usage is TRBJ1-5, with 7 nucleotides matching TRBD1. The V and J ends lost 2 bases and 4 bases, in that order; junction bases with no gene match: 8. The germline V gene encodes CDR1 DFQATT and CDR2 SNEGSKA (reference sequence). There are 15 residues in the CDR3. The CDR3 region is CSARPSGQINQPQHF. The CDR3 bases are TGCAGTGCTAGACCCTCGGGACAGATAAATCAGCCCCAGCATTTT.